These 9 T cell receptor beta chains originate from one sample sequenced in a study of T cells expressing NK-cell markers. TCRdb re-called the 5' RACE reads and gives one entry per CDR3 protein, without DNA. The sample holds roughly 160,000 distinct CDR3 sequences. Sequenced: blood T cells: a sorted CD56 or NKG2C T cell subset, CD4+ or CD8+ T cells, or bulk PBMC T cells (not recorded which). These receptors came from a man aged 18-69 years in good health.

V gene TRBV20-1 combines with J gene TRBJ2-5; TCRdb gives TRBD1 as the D gene, but with no DNA this cannot be confirmed. There are 13 residues in the CDR3. Germline CDR1 and CDR2: DFQATT and SNEGSKA (reference sequence). The CDR3 loop is CSAGGQNEETQYF.

The V call is TRBV4-2, the J call TRBJ2-5; there is no DNA to check the TCRdb D call of TRBD2. From germline, CDR1 is LGHNA and CDR2 YNFKEQ. This CDR3 comprises 15 residues. The CDR3 spells CASSQDGSGGETQYF.

CDR3 sequence: CASSTTGGQGSYEQYF. The chain carries TRBV19 and TRBJ2-7; as DNA is missing, the TRBD1 call by TCRdb cannot be tested. This CDR3 is 16 amino acids long. Germline CDR1 LNHDA, CDR2 SQIVND (reference sequence).

The rearrangement links TRBV2 to TRBJ1-6. The CDR3 spans 13 residues. Germline CDR1 SNHLY, CDR2 FYNNEI. CDR3 region: CASSEPSNSPLHF.

This chain joins TRBV13 and TRBJ2-7. The CDR3 has 15 amino acids. CDR1 and CDR2 from the germline V gene are PRHDT and FYEKMQ (reference sequence). The CDR3 loop reads CASSLLTSSPYEQYF. Based on the CDR3 plus reference TRBV13 and TRBJ2-7, the full variable domain is AAGVIQSPRHLIKEKRETATLKCYPIPRHDTVYWYQQGPGQDPQFLISFYEKMQSDKGSIPDRFSAQQFSDYHSELNMSSLELGDSALYFCASSLLTSSPYEQYFGPGTRLTVT.

The rearrangement uses TRBV5-4 and TRBJ2-1; TCRdb picks TRBD1, but there is no DNA to check that call. The CDR3 has 14 amino acids. Germline lookup yields CDR1 SGHNT and CDR2 YYREEE (reference sequence). CDR3 sequence: CASSLDREVETQFF.

The chain links TRBV28 to TRBJ1-5; TCRdb proposes TRBD1, but this gene call is untestable without DNA. CDR1 and CDR2 from the germline V gene are MDHEN and SYDVKM. The CDR3 extends over 14 amino acids. The CDR3 loop reads CASSRTVNNQPQHF.

This chain connects TRBV3-1 to TRBJ2-5; lacking DNA, the TRBD2 call made by TCRdb goes unchecked. The CDR3 is 16 residues long. The germline gives CDR1 LGHDT, CDR2 YNNKEL (reference sequence). The CDR3: CASSQEASGLQETQYF.

This chain uses TRBV11-2 with TRBJ2-3; the TCRdb call, TRBD2, lacks DNA for checking. Per the germline V gene, CDR1 is SGHAT and CDR2 is FQNNGV. The CDR3 runs 18 residues. The CDR3 sequence is CASSLGGPERTPTDTQYF.